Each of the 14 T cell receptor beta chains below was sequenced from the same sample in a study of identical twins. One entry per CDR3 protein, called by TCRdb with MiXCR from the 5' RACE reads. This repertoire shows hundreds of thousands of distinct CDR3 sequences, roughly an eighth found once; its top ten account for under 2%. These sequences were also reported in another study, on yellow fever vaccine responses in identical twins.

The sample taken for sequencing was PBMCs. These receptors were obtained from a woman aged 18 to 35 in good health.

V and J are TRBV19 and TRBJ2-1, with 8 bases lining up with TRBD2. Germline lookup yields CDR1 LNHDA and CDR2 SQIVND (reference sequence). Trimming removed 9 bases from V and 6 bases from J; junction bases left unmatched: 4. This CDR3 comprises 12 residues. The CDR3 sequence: CASTGRANEQFF. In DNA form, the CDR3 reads TGTGCCAGCACCGGGAGGGCCAATGAGCAGTTCTTC.

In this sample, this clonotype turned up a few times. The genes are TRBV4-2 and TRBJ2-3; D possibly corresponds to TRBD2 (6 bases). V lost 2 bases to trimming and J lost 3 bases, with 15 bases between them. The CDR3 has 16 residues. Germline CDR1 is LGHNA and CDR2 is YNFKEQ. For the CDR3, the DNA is TGTGCCAGCAGCCAAAATGGGGGACTTCAAACAGATACGCAGTATTTT. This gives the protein CASSQNGGLQTDTQYF.

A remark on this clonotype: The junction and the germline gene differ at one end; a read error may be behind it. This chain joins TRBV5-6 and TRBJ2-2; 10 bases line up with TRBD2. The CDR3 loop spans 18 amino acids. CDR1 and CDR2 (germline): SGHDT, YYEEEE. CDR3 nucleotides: TGTGCCAGCAGCCCTACGACTAGCGGGTATATGGGCACCGGGGTGCTGTTTTTT. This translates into CASSPTTSGYMGTGVLFF. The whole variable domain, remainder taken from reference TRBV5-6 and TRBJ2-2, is DAGVTQSPTHLIKTRGQQVTLRCSPKSGHDTVSWYQQALGQGPQFIFQYYEEEERQRGNFPDRFSGHQFPNYSSELNVNALLLGDSALYLCASSPTTSGYMGTGVLFFGEGSRLTVL.

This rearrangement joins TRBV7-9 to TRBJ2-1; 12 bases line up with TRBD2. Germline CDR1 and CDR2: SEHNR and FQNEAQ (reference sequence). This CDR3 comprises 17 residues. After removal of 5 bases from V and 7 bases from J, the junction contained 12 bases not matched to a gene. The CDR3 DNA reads TGTGCCAGCAGCCCCAGACTCCTAGCGGGAGGGGTAAATGAGCAGTTCTTC. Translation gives CASSPRLLAGGVNEQFF.

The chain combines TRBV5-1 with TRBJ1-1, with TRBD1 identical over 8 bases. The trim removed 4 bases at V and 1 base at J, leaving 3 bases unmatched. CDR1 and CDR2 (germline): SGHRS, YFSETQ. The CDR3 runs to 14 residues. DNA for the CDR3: TGCGCCAGCAGCAAGGACAGGGAGAACACTGAAGCTTTCTTT. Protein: CASSKDRENTEAFF.

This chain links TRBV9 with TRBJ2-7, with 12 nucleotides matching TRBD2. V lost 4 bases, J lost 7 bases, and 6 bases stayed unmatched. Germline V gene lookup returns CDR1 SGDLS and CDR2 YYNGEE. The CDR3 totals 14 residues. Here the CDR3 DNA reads TGTGCCAGCAGCCCATGGACTAGCGGGATGGAGCAGTACTTC. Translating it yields CASSPWTSGMEQYF.

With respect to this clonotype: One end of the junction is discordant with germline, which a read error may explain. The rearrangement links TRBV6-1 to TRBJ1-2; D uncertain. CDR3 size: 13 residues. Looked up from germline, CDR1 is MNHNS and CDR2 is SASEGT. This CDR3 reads CASREGEVYGYTF. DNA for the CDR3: TGTGCCAGCAGAGAAGGCGAAGTATATGGCTACACCTTC.

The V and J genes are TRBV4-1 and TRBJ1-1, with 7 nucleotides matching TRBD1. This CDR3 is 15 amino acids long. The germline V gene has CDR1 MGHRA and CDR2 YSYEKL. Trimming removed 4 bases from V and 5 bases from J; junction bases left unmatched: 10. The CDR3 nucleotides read TGCGCCAGCAGCCGTTCAGGGGGAGATGGGACTGAAGCTTTCTTT. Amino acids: CASSRSGGDGTEAFF.

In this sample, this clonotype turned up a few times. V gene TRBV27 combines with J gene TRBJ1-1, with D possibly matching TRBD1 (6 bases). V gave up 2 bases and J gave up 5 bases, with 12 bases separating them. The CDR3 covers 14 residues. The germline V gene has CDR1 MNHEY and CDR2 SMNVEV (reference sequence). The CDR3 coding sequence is TGTGCCAGCAGTTTAAATGGGGGCGGTACTGAAGCTTTCTTT. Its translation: CASSLNGGGTEAFF.

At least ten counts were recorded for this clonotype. The CDR3, as DNA: TGCAGTGCTAGTAGGGATGCTGGTGTGCAGTACGTC. It is translated as CSASRDAGVQYV. The rearrangement joins TRBV20-1 to TRBJ2-7; no reliable D call. Germline values: CDR1 DFQATT, CDR2 SNEGSKA (reference sequence). This CDR3 has 12 residues. The V end was cut by 3 bases, the J end by 9 bases, with 15 bases between.

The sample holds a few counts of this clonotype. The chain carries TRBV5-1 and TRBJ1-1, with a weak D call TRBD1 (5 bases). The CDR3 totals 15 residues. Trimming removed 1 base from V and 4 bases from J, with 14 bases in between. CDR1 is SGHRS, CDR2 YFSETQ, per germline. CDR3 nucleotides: TGCGCCAGCAGCTTGCAGCCTGGACAACCCACTGAAGCTTTCTTT. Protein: CASSLQPGQPTEAFF.

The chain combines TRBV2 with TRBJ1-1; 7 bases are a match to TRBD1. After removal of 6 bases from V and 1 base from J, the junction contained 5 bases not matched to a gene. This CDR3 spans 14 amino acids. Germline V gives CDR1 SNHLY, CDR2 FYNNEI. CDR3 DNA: TGTGCCAGCAGCGGGACAGAGGGGAACACTGAAGCTTTCTTT. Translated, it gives CASSGTEGNTEAFF. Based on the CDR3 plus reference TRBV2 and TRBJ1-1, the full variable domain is EPEVTQTPSHQVTQMGQEVILRCVPISNHLYFYWYRQILGQKVEFLVSFYNNEISEKSEIFDDQFSVERPDGSNFTLKIRSTKLEDSAMYFCASSGTEGNTEAFFGQGTRLTVV.

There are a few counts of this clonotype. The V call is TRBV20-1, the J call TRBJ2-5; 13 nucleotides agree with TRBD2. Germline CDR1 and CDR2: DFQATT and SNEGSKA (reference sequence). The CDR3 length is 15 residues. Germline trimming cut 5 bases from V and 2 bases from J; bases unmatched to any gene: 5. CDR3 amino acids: CSAQGLAGEQETQYF. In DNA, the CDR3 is TGCAGTGCTCAAGGACTAGCGGGGGAACAAGAGACCCAGTACTTC.

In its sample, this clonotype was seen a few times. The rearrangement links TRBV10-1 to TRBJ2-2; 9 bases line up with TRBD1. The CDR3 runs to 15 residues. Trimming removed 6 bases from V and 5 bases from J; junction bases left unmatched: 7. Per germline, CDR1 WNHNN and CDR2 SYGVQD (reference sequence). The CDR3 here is CASSYGTGRTGELFF. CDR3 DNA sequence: TGCGCCAGCAGCTACGGGACAGGGAGAACCGGGGAGCTGTTTTTT.